This T cell receptor beta chain was sequenced during a study of T cell responses to AZD1222 COVID-19 vaccine. A remark on this clone: The antigen is not known.

This table comes from immunoSEQ multiplex PCR, and its TCRdb copy is limited to in-frame clones, with some not included. The sample lists roughly 120,000 clones, 85% to 95% occurring once. General observations from the study: Dominant CD4 TCR responses targeted spike regions 160-218 and 743-854.

This CDR3 comprises 12 residues. Germline lookup yields CDR1 MGHDK and CDR2 SYGVNS. V was trimmed by 6 bases and J by 8 bases, leaving 13 bases between them. The genes are TRBV25-1 and TRBJ1-2; a weak D match, TRBD1 (6 bases). This sample comprised peripheral blood, obtained 28 days after the second AZD1222 dose. The TCR was taken from an adult who received the AZD1222 COVID-19 vaccine. CDR3 sequence (DNA): TGTGCCAGCAGGACGGGGGCATGGGGCTACACCTTC. Residues: CASRTGAWGYTF.